The clone carrying this TCR beta chain was recorded once. The data were taken from a study of blood T cell repertoires in COVID-19. V lost 1 base to trimming and J lost 3 bases, with 10 bases between them. This CDR3 comprises 14 residues. Germline V gene data show CDR1 as GTSNPN and CDR2 as SVGIG (reference sequence). Method: immunoSEQ multiplex PCR; TCRdb's copy keeps in-frame clones and lacks some. The sample holds 250,000 to 300,000 clones, over 75% seen once. The sample consisted of PBMCs or T cells enriched from blood (not recorded which). The chain carries TRBV30 and TRBJ2-1; a weak D match, TRBD2 (7 bases). The receptor's source is a young man who had recovered from COVID-19. CDR3 coding DNA: TGTGCCTGGAGTGGCGGGGGCCACTACAATGAGCAGTTCTTC. Translating it yields CAWSGGGHYNEQFF.